This T cell receptor (beta chain) was sequenced in a study of graft-versus-host responses after intestinal transplantation. The wider study: Recipients had multivisceral, liver-intestinal, or isolated intestinal transplants. Following induction with anti-thymocyte globulin, all recipients were given tacrolimus and steroids for about three years.

V gave up 3 bases and J gave up 2 bases, with 4 bases separating them. Germline lookup yields CDR1 SGHVS and CDR2 FQNEAQ. This CDR3 is 12 amino acids long. Findings of the study overall: There were GvH clones found in recipient marrow, and some of them appeared first in ileum or blood. Allografts carried high graft-versus-host to host-versus-graft clonal ratios in patients having graft-donor T cell macrochimerism.

About this clone itself: Its antigen is still unknown.

TCRdb's table, derived via immunoSEQ multiplex PCR, lists solely in-frame clones and lacks some. The data show around 130,000 clones, with roughly nine tenths seen just once and under 0.2% held by the top ten. The starting material was unstimulated CD4+ T cells sorted from spleen or lymph node cells, obtained before intestinal transplant. This receptor was obtained from a human donor who received an intestinal transplant. The chain links TRBV7-8 to TRBJ1-1; D is ambiguous. CDR3 residues: CASSFSNTEAFF. In DNA form, the CDR3 reads TGTGCCAGCAGCTTCAGTAACACTGAAGCTTTCTTT.